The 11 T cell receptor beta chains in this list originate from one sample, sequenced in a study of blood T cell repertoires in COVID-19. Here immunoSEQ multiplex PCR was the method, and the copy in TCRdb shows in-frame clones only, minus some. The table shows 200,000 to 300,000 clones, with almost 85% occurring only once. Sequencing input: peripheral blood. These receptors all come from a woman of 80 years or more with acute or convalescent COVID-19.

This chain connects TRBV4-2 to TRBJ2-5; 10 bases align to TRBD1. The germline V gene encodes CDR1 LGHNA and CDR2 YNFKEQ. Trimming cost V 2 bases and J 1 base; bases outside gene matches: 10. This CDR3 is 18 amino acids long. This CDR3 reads CASSQRLGTGVIQETQYF. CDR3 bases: TGTGCCAGCAGCCAAAGGTTGGGGACAGGGGTTATCCAAGAGACCCAGTACTTC.

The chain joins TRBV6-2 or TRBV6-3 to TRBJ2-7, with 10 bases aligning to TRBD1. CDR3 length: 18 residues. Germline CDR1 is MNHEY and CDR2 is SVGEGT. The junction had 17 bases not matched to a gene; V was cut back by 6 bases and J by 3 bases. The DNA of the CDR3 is TGTGCCAGCAGCAAGACCGGGACAGGGGATTTTTTTATCTACGAGCAGTACTTC. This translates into CASSKTGTGDFFIYEQYF.

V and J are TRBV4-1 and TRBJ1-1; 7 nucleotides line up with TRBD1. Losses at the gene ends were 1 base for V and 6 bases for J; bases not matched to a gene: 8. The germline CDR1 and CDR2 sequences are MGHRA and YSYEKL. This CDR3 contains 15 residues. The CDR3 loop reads CASSQVVGGVSEAFF. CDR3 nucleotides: TGCGCCAGCAGCCAAGTTGTAGGGGGCGTCTCTGAAGCTTTCTTT.

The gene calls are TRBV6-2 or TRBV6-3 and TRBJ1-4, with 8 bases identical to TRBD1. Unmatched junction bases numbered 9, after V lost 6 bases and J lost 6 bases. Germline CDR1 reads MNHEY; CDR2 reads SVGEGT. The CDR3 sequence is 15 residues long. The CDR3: CASSRRGTGDEKLFF. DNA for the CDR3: TGTGCCAGCAGCCGCCGAGGGACAGGAGATGAAAAACTGTTTTTT.

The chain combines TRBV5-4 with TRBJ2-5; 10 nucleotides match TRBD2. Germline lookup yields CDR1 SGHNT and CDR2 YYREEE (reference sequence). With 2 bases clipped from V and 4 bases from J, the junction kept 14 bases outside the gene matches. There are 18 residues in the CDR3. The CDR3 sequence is CASSFRSGGVSFRETQYF. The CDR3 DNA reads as TGTGCCAGCAGCTTTCGAAGCGGGGGGGTTTCGTTCCGAGAGACCCAGTACTTC.

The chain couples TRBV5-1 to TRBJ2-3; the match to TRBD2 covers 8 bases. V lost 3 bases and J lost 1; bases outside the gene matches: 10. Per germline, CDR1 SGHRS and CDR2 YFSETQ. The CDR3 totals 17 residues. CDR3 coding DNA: TGCGCCAGCAGCTCAAGCGGGGGCGGCTCGGGCACAGATACGCAGTATTTT. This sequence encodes CASSSSGGGSGTDTQYF.

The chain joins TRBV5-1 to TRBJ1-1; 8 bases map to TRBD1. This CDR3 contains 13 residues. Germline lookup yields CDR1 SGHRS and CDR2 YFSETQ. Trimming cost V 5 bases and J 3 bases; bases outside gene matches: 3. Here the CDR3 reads CASRQQGDTEAFF. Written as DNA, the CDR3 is TGCGCCAGCAGACAACAGGGGGACACTGAAGCTTTCTTT.

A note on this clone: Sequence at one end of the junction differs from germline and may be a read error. CDR3 sequence: CASSPAGLNTGELFF. The CDR3 DNA follows: TGTGCTAGCAGCCCCGCGGGGTTGAACACCGGGGAGCTGTTTTTT. The rearrangement uses TRBV7-7 and TRBJ2-2; tentative D call: TRBD2 (6 bases). CDR3 length equals 15 residues. CDR1 and CDR2 (germline): SSHAT, FNYEAQ (reference sequence). The full variable domain, in which reference TRBV7-7 and TRBJ2-2 provide the parts outside the CDR3, is GAGVSQSPRYKVTKRGQDVTLRCDPISSHATLYWYQQALGQGPEFLTYFNYEAQPDKSGLPSDRFSAERPEGSISTLTIQRTEQRDSAMYRCASSPAGLNTGELFFGEGSRLTVL.

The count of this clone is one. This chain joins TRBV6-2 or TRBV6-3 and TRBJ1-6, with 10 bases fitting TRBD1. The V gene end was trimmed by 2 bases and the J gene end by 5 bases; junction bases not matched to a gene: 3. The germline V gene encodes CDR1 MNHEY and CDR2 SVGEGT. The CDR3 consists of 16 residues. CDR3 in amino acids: CASSYAGQGNNSPLHF. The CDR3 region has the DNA TGTGCCAGCAGTTACGCGGGACAGGGGAATAATTCACCCCTCCACTTT.

The CDR3 region has the DNA TGCGCCAGCAGCCCCCGACTAGCAGATACGCAGTATTTT. Translating it yields CASSPRLADTQYF. The chain couples TRBV5-1 to TRBJ2-3; a weak D match, TRBD2 (6 bases). Germline V gives CDR1 SGHRS, CDR2 YFSETQ. The CDR3 sequence is 13 residues long. Trimming left V 4 bases short and J 4 bases short, with 10 bases between.

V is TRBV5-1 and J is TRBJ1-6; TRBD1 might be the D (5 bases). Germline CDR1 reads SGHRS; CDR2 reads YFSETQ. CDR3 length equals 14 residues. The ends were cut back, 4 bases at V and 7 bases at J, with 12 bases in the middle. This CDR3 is CASSSGDRNSPLHF. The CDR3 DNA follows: TGCGCCAGCAGCAGCGGGGACCGAAATTCACCCCTCCACTTT.